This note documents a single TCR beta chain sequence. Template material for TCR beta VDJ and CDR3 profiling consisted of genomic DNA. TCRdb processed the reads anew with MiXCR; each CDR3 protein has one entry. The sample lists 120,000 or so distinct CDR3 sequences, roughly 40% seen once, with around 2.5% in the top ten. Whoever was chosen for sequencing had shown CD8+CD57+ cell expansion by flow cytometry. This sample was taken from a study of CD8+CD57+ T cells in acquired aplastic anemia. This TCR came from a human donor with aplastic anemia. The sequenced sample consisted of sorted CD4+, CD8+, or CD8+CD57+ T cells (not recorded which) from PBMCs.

The CDR3 DNA is TGTGCCAGCAGCGGTGAAGAGGAGAGGTCCCACGAGCAGTACTTC. It translates to CASSGEEERSHEQYF. This chain connects TRBV7-9 to TRBJ2-7, with D unclear. Germline values: CDR1 SEHNR, CDR2 FQNEAQ (reference sequence). V was pared by 5 bases and J by 5 bases, with 19 bases between. The CDR3 covers 15 residues. Complete variable domain (other parts from reference TRBV7-9 and TRBJ2-7): DTGVSQNPRHKITKRGQNVTFRCDPISEHNRLYWYRQTLGQGPEFLTYFQNEAQLEKSRLLSDRFSAERPKGSFSTLEIQRTEQGDSAMYLCASSGEEERSHEQYFGPGTRLTVT.